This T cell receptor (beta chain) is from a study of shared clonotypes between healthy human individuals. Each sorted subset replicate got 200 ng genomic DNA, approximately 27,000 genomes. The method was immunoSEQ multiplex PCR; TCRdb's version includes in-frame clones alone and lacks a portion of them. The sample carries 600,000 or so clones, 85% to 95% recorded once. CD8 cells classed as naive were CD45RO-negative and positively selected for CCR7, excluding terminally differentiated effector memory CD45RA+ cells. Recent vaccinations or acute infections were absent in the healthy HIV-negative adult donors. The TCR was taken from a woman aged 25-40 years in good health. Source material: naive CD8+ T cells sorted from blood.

In DNA form, the CDR3 reads TGTGCCTGGAGTGTAGGCTGGTACGAGCAGTACTTC. It codes for CAWSVGWYEQYF. This chain uses TRBV30 with TRBJ2-7; D unresolved. Trimming stripped 0 bases from V and 4 bases from J, with 7 bases between. This CDR3 has 12 amino acids. In germline, CDR1 is GTSNPN, CDR2 SVGIG (reference sequence).